This is a list of T cell receptor beta chains from one sample in a study of neoadjuvant anti-PD-1 for oral cavity cancer. Sequencing was performed with immunoSEQ multiplex PCR; in TCRdb, only in-frame clones are kept and a portion is missing. The sample consists of tens of thousands of clones, more than 35% of them appearing once. Sequencing was performed on tumor tissue, taken after nivolumab (anti-PD-1) treatment. These receptors all come from a person aged 35-79 years with oral cavity squamous cell carcinoma. Both conserved end residues are part of each CDR3. D genes are given only for firm matches. A row's size may be missing; if present it is once, few, many or a size class.

>-|medium-sized|TRBJ2-1|TRBV25-1
CASSTLSLGVLYNEQFF
TGTGCCAGCAGTACCCTATCCCTAGGGGTTCTCTACAATGAGCAGTTCTTC
>-|-|TRBJ2-5|TRBV30
CAWTQTAQETQYF
TGTGCCTGGACCCAGACAGCCCAAGAGACCCAGTACTTC
>TRBD2|-|TRBJ2-2|TRBV19
CASSPSGGRAAGELFF
TGTGCCAGTAGCCCCTCGGGCGGGAGGGCCGCCGGGGAGCTGTTTTTT
>-|few|TRBJ1-1|TRBV6-1
CASRAFRAENTEAFF
TGTGCCAGCAGGGCCTTTAGGGCGGAGAACACTGAAGCTTTCTTT
>-|medium-sized|TRBJ1-5|TRBV20-1
CSAGWNQPQHF
TGCAGTGCGGGCTGGAATCAGCCCCAGCATTTT
>-|few|TRBJ1-5|TRBV9
CASSVEGVMNQPQHF
TGTGCCAGCAGCGTAGAGGGCGTCATGAATCAGCCCCAGCATTTT
>TRBD1|-|TRBJ2-5|TRBV19
CASSWTGGETQYF
TGTGCCAGTAGTTGGACAGGGGGAGAGACCCAGTACTTC
>TRBD1|-|TRBJ2-7|TRBV27
CASSFDRGYEQYF
TGTGCCAGCAGTTTCGACAGGGGGTACGAGCAGTACTTC
>-|-|TRBJ2-7|TRBV4-1
CASSQDTGSSGGIQYEQYF
TGCGCCAGCAGCCAAGATACCGGATCGTCTGGGGGGATTCAGTACGAGCAGTACTTC
>-|-|TRBJ1-1|TRBV19
CASSIDILTNTEAFF
TGTGCCAGTAGTATAGACATCCTAACAAACACTGAAGCTTTCTTT
>-|few|TRBJ2-1|TRBV28
CASTGRPAIEQFF
TGTGCCAGCACTGGAAGACCCGCAATTGAGCAGTTCTTC
>-|-|TRBJ2-3|TRBV9
CASSVDRWDTQYF
TGTGCCAGCAGCGTAGACCGATGGGATACGCAGTATTTT
>-|once|TRBJ1-2|TRBV12-5
CASGTDRSPAYYGYTF
TGTGCTAGTGGTACTGACAGGTCTCCTGCTTACTATGGCTACACCTTC
>TRBD1|-|TRBJ2-7|TRBV15
CATGADRGPYEQYF
TGTGCCACCGGGGCCGACAGGGGGCCCTACGAGCAGTACTTC
>-|-|TRBJ1-2|TRBV5-6
CASSSDWGYGYTF
TGTGCCAGCAGCTCCGACTGGGGCTATGGCTACACCTTC
>-|few|TRBJ1-3|TRBV13
CASSLVFSGNTIYF
TGTGCCAGCAGCTTAGTATTCTCTGGAAACACCATATATTTT
>-|few|TRBJ2-1|TRBV6-1
CASSSAYNEQFF
TGTGCCAGCAGTTCCGCGTACAATGAGCAGTTCTTC